Listed below are T cell receptor beta chains from one sample, sequenced in a study of T cells in localized non-small cell lung cancer. Measured with immunoSEQ multiplex PCR; TCRdb has only the in-frame clones, and not every one. The sample gives approximately 5,400 clones, 85% of which show up once; over 8.5% is in the top ten. This specimen was PBMCs, taken before any cancer treatment. The receptors stem from a woman aged 40 to 75 with stage II lung adenocarcinoma. The CDR3 runs from the conserved cysteine through the conserved F or W. Fields, in order: D gene, clone size, J gene, V gene, CDR3 protein, CDR3 DNA. D genes are given only for firm matches. Part of the rows lack a size; the others show once, few, many or a class for expanded clones.

D: TRBD2; size: few; J: TRBJ2-5; V: TRBV15; CDR3: CATSHWGGETQYF; DNA: TGTGCCACCAGCCATTGGGGGGGGGAGACCCAGTACTTC
D: -; size: once; J: TRBJ2-7; V: TRBV7-8; CDR3: CASSSAVSSYEQYF; DNA: TGTGCCAGCAGCTCAGCGGTTAGCTCCTACGAGCAGTACTTC
D: -; size: -; J: TRBJ1-5; V: TRBV11-3; CDR3: CASSQDNARTQPQHF; DNA: TGTGCCAGCAGCCAGGACAACGCTAGGACTCAGCCCCAGCATTTT
D: TRBD1; size: -; J: TRBJ2-3; V: TRBV10-1; CDR3: CASSVRQGLTDTQYF; DNA: TGCGCCAGCAGTGTTCGACAGGGGTTAACAGATACGCAGTATTTT
D: -; size: few; J: TRBJ1-1; V: TRBV29-1; CDR3: CSVTGTLNTEAFF; DNA: TGCAGCGTTACCGGGACGTTGAACACTGAAGCTTTCTTT
D: -; size: -; J: TRBJ2-7; V: TRBV15; CDR3: CATSRVRDDEQYF; DNA: TGTGCCACCAGCAGAGTTCGGGACGACGAGCAGTACTTC
D: TRBD1; size: -; J: TRBJ2-2; V: TRBV5-1; CDR3: CASSAGTGRTGELFF; DNA: TGCGCCAGCAGCGCCGGGACAGGGCGCACCGGGGAGCTGTTTTTT
D: -; size: -; J: TRBJ2-3; V: TRBV28; CDR3: CASSLRGYGTDTQYF; DNA: TGTGCCAGCAGTTTAAGGGGATATGGCACAGATACGCAGTATTTT
D: -; size: -; J: TRBJ2-1; V: TRBV2; CDR3: CASRARLINNEQFF; DNA: TGTGCCAGCAGAGCGCGACTAATCAACAATGAGCAGTTCTTC
D: -; size: -; J: TRBJ1-1; V: TRBV5-1; CDR3: CASSLRGETEAFF; DNA: TGCGCCAGCAGCTTGCGGGGAGAGACTGAAGCTTTCTTT
D: -; size: -; J: TRBJ2-3; V: TRBV20-1; CDR3: CSDGDTQYF; DNA: TGCAGTGACGGGGATACGCAGTATTTT
D: TRBD1; size: -; J: TRBJ2-7; V: TRBV27; CDR3: CASRASPGQPYEQYF; DNA: TGTGCCAGCAGAGCCTCACCGGGACAGCCCTACGAGCAGTACTTC
D: TRBD1; size: -; J: TRBJ2-3; V: TRBV7-8; CDR3: CASSLESGGEGDTQYF; DNA: TGTGCCAGCAGCTTAGAGTCAGGGGGCGAAGGAGATACGCAGTATTTT
D: -; size: -; J: TRBJ2-2; V: TRBV28; CDR3: CASRRATGELFF; DNA: TGTGCCAGCAGGCGGGCCACCGGGGAGCTGTTTTTT
D: -; size: -; J: TRBJ2-7; V: TRBV28; CDR3: CASSRGIYEQYF; DNA: TGTGCCAGCAGCCGGGGGATCTACGAGCAGTACTTC
D: -; size: -; J: TRBJ2-7; V: TRBV29-1; CDR3: CSVDEQDSYEQYF; DNA: TGCAGCGTTGATGAACAGGACTCCTACGAGCAGTACTTC
D: TRBD1; size: -; J: TRBJ2-1; V: TRBV7-8; CDR3: CASSPLRTGLYNEQFF; DNA: TGTGCCAGCAGCCCTCTCAGGACAGGACTTTACAATGAGCAGTTCTTC
D: -; size: few; J: TRBJ1-1; V: TRBV20-1; CDR3: CSASLNTEAFF; DNA: TGCAGTGCTAGTTTGAACACTGAAGCTTTCTTT